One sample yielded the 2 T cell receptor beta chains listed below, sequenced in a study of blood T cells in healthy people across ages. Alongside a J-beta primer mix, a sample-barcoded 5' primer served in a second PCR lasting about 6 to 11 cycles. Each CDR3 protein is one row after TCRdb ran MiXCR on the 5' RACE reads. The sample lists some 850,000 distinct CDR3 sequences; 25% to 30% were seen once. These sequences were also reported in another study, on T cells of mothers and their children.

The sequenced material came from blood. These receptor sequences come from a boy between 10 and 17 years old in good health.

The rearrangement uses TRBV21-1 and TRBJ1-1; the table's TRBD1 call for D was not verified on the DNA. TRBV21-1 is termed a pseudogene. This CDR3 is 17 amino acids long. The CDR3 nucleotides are TGTGCCAGCAGCAAATACAGGACAGGGGTTCGGGTCACTGAAGCTTTCTTT. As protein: CASSKYRTGVRVTEAFF.

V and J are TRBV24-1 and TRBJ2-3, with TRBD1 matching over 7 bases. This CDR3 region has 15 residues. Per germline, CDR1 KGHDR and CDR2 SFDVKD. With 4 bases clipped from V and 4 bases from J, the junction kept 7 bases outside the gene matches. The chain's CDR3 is CATSDPDREPDTQYF. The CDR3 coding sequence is TGTGCCACCAGTGACCCTGACAGGGAACCAGATACGCAGTATTTT.